The TCR beta chain described here comes from a study of shared clonotypes between healthy human individuals. An assay was performed, and its level was deep. In the original workflow: Junction-only sequences produced by ImmunoSEQ had no quality scores, so filtering differed. Measured with immunoSEQ multiplex PCR; TCRdb has only the in-frame clones, and not every one. The DNA was the basis for D and trimming; V, J and clone size are from that table. The data show more than 2,000,000 clones, with approximately 95% seen just once and approximately 0.4% held by the top ten. Study-level points and caveats: Four donors shared 5% to 5.5% of their naive CD4 clonotypes.

Germline V gene lookup returns CDR1 MNHEY and CDR2 SMNVEV (reference sequence). CDR3 length: 14 residues. Trimming pared 3 bases from V and 9 bases from J, leaving 15 bases between. The sample holds one count of this clone. As yet, its antigen is unknown. Input material: naive CD4+ T cells from PBMCs. This sample's subset: CD45RA+ positively selected. V is TRBV27 and J is TRBJ2-1, with D perhaps matching TRBD1 or TRBD2 (5 bases each). The sequence derives from a man in his late teens or twenties in good health. Some clones in this sample may be carry-over from other donors' samples. The CDR3 DNA reads TGTGCCAGCAGTTTCCATGACGGGGCCGCTGAGCAGTTCTTC. Residues: CASSFHDGAAEQFF.